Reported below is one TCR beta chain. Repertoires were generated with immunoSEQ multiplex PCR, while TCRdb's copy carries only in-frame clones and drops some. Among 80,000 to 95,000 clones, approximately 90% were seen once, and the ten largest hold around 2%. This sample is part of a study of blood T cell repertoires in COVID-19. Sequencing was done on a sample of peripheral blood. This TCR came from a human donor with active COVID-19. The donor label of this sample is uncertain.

Here the CDR3 DNA reads TGTGCCAGCAGTTTACGGGTGTGGGGCTACACCTTC. It translates to CASSLRVWGYTF. The rearrangement uses TRBV12-3 or TRBV12-4 and TRBJ1-2, with D unclear. There are 12 residues in the CDR3. Deletions cut 2 bases from V and 8 bases from J, with 9 bases between.